This TCR beta chain was captured in a study of blood T cell repertoires in COVID-19. Study information: Sites across the United States, Italy and Spain contributed samples from acute and convalescent COVID-19.

CDR3 length: 16 residues. The ends lost 4 bases at V and 3 bases at J; junction bases unmatched: 8. Germline V CDR1 and CDR2: MDHEN, SYDVKM. Produced via immunoSEQ multiplex PCR; TCRdb's table is partial and in-frame only. The repertoire includes over 150,000 clones, approximately 87% of them detected once, and around 21% sits in the top ten. The sequence came from a man in his sixties or seventies with active or convalescent COVID-19. The rearrangement uses TRBV28 and TRBJ2-7, with TRBD2 matching over 11 bases. The sample taken for sequencing was peripheral blood. This CDR3 reads CASSSPTSGRRYEQYF. The CDR3, as DNA: TGTGCCAGCAGTTCCCCCACTAGCGGGAGACGCTACGAGCAGTACTTC.